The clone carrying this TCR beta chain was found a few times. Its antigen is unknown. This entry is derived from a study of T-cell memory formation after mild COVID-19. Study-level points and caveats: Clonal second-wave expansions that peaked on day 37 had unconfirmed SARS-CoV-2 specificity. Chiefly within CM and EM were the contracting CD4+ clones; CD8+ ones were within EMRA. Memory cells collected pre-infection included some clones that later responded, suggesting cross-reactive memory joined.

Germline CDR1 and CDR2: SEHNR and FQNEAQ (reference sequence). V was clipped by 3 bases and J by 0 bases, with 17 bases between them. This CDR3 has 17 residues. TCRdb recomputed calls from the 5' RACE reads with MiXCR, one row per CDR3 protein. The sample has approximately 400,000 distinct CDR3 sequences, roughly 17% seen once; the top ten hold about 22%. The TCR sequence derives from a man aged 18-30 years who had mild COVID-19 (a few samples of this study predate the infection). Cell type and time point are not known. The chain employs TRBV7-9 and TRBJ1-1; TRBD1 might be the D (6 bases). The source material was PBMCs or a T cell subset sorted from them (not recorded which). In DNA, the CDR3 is TGTGCCAGCAGCTTCCCGAAACCGGGACACCTGAACACTGAAGCTTTCTTT. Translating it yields CASSFPKPGHLNTEAFF.